This is a list of T cell receptor beta chains from one sample in a study of blood T cells in healthy people across ages. Via MiXCR, TCRdb re-called the 5' RACE reads, giving one row per CDR3 protein. The table shows 1.5 million or so distinct CDR3 sequences, with 42% occurring only once. Material for sequencing was blood. Source of these receptors: a woman in her late teens or twenties in good health. Each CDR3 is given with its conserved first and last residue. D genes are given only for firm matches. Some rows have no size entry. The others give once, few or many, or a class for an expanded clone.

TRBD2	TRBV28	TRBJ2-3	few	TGTGCCAGCAGTCCGCGGGGGGACTTCACAGATACGCAGTATTTT	CASSPRGDFTDTQYF
-	TRBV20-1	TRBJ2-5	-	TGCAGTGCTAGAGACCAGCGACTCGGAGAGACCCAGTACTTC	CSARDQRLGETQYF
-	TRBV29-1	TRBJ2-3	-	TGCAGCGCCGAAGGCGACTACACAGATACGCAGTATTTT	CSAEGDYTDTQYF
TRBD2	TRBV5-6	TRBJ2-3	-	TGTGCCAGCAGCTTGGGGGGGACTAGTGGGCTCCCAGATACGCAGTATTTT	CASSLGGTSGLPDTQYF
TRBD2	TRBV6-6	TRBJ2-1	few	TGTGCCAGCAGTTACGAAGCTAGCGGACACAATGAGCAGTTCTTC	CASSYEASGHNEQFF
TRBD2	TRBV7-3	TRBJ2-3	few	TGTGACAGCAGCGTCGGCCCCATGCGGGGGAGCACAGATACGCAGTATTTT	CDSSVGPMRGSTDTQYF
-	TRBV20-1	TRBJ1-1	few	TGCAGTGCTCGGTTCGGATCCGAAGCTTTCTTT	CSARFGSEAFF
TRBD2	TRBV5-1	TRBJ2-2	-	TGCGCCAGCAGCCCACTAGCGGGAGTCCCCACCGGGGAGCTGTTTTTT	CASSPLAGVPTGELFF
-	TRBV10-3	TRBJ1-2	few	TGTGCCATCTGGGGGGACTATGGCTACACCTTC	CAIWGDYGYTF
TRBD1	TRBV10-3	TRBJ1-2	-	TGTGCCACAGGGGGGGGTGCCGACTATGGCTACACCTTC	CATGGGADYGYTF
TRBD2	TRBV6-1	TRBJ2-5	-	TGTGCCAGCAGTTTCGGGGGGGCCTTAGAGACCCAGTACTTC	CASSFGGALETQYF
-	TRBV2	TRBJ1-2	-	TGTGCCAGCAGTGAAGCGCTGTCCGGAACAAGAATCTATGGCTACACCTTC	CASSEALSGTRIYGYTF
TRBD1	TRBV7-8	TRBJ2-7	-	TGTGCCAGCAGCTTAGTGACAGGGGTCGGTACTTACGAGCAGTACTTC	CASSLVTGVGTYEQYF
TRBD1	TRBV20-1	TRBJ1-2	-	TGCAGTGCTAGGGCCACCGGGACAGGGGATGGCTACACCTTC	CSARATGTGDGYTF
TRBD1	TRBV9	TRBJ2-7	few	TGTGCCAGCAGCGTCACAGGGGCCTCCTACGAGCAGTACTTC	CASSVTGASYEQYF
-	TRBV11-2	TRBJ2-7	-	TGTGCCAGCAGTAAGGTTTATGAGCAGTACTTC	CASSKVYEQYF
-	TRBV29-1	TRBJ1-2	-	TGCAGCGTTGAAGCGGGGACAACCTATGGCTACACCTTC	CSVEAGTTYGYTF
-	TRBV6-1	TRBJ2-2	-	TGTGCCAGCAGTGAACTGGGGAACACCGGGGAGCTGTTTTTT	CASSELGNTGELFF
-	TRBV7-2	TRBJ1-5	-	TGTGCCAGCAGCTTCACCGGGACTAATAGCAATCAGCCCCAGCATTTT	CASSFTGTNSNQPQHF
-	TRBV9	TRBJ1-2	few	TGTGCCAGCAGCATGGGGACACTGACTTCTTGGAACTATGGCTACACCTTC	CASSMGTLTSWNYGYTF
-	TRBV7-8	TRBJ1-1	-	TGTGCCAGCAGCTTAGCGCTGGCGGGAGCTCGGGCTTTCTTT	CASSLALAGARAFF
-	TRBV4-1	TRBJ2-3	few	TGCGCCAGCAGCCAAATGAATACGCAGTATTTT	CASSQMNTQYF
-	TRBV27	TRBJ2-4	-	TGTGCCAGCAGCCAAACCTCCTTAGCCAAAAACATTCAGTACTTC	CASSQTSLAKNIQYF
-	TRBV10-3	TRBJ1-1	-	TGTGCCATCAGTGAGTCGACTAACACTGAAGCTTTCTTT	CAISESTNTEAFF
TRBD2	TRBV4-1	TRBJ2-5	-	TGCGCCAGCAGCCAAGATTTACGGGGGGGCCTTGGTGAGCAGTACTTC	CASSQDLRGGLGEQYF
-	TRBV20-1	TRBJ1-2	-	TGCAGTGCTAGACACGGGGAGGGGGACTATGGCTACACCTTC	CSARHGEGDYGYTF
-	TRBV20-1	TRBJ2-4	few	TGCAGTCCCGGACACTCCAACATTCAGTACTTC	CSPGHSNIQYF
-	TRBV3-1	TRBJ2-4	few	TGTGCCAGCAGCCAAGTTCAAGAAAACATTCAGTACTTC	CASSQVQENIQYF
-	TRBV11-3	TRBJ2-3	-	TGTGCCAGCAGCTTAACGGTAGCTAGCACAGATACGCAGTATTTT	CASSLTVASTDTQYF
-	TRBV7-2	TRBJ1-4	few	TGTGCCAGCAGCGGGGCGGGTGCGCGCACTAATGAAAAACTGTTTTTT	CASSGAGARTNEKLFF
-	TRBV6-5	TRBJ2-1	-	TGTGCCAGCACGTACCTAACGGGAGACAATGAGCAGTTCTTC	CASTYLTGDNEQFF
-	TRBV2	TRBJ2-7	few	TGTGCCAGCAACGTGCGGTCTGACTACGAGCAGTACTTC	CASNVRSDYEQYF
-	TRBV4-2	TRBJ2-1	-	TGTGCCAGCAGCCAAGATAGATTTAGCAGGGATGAGCAGTTCTTC	CASSQDRFSRDEQFF
TRBD1	TRBV6-6	TRBJ1-3	-	TGTGCCAGCAGTCCCGGGACAGGACTTTCTGGAAACACCATATATTTT	CASSPGTGLSGNTIYF
TRBD2	TRBV12-3/TRBV12-4	TRBJ2-7	few	TGTGCCAGCAGGGCGGGGGTTCCCGAGCAGTACTTC	CASRAGVPEQYF
TRBD2	TRBV20-1	TRBJ2-1	-	TGCAGTGCTAGTCTAGCGGGGAGGAATGAGCAGTTCTTC	CSASLAGRNEQFF
-	TRBV27	TRBJ2-1	few	TGTGCCAGCAGTTTTCGGGCACGAGTGAACGGCAGACCGATCAATGAGCAGTTCTTC	CASSFRARVNGRPINEQFF
TRBD1	TRBV15	TRBJ1-4	-	TGTGCCACCAGCAGACTATCAGGGGGCATTAATGAAAAACTGTTTTTT	CATSRLSGGINEKLFF
-	TRBV7-9	TRBJ2-7	-	TGTGCCAGCAGACTGACAGAGTCCTACGAGCAGTACTTC	CASRLTESYEQYF
TRBD2	TRBV10-3	TRBJ2-5	few	TGTGCCATCAGTGAGACTAGCGGTCAAGAGACCCAGTACTTC	CAISETSGQETQYF
-	TRBV10-3	TRBJ1-1	-	TGTGCCATCAGTGCGGGGGAGAACACTGAAGCTTTCTTT	CAISAGENTEAFF
-	TRBV28	TRBJ2-7	-	TGTGCCAGCAGCCTAATTAACAGGGTACGCGAGCAGTACTTC	CASSLINRVREQYF
-	TRBV2	TRBJ1-5	-	TGTGCCAGCAGTGTTGAGGGGGTTCAGCCCCAGCATTTT	CASSVEGVQPQHF
-	TRBV9	TRBJ1-1	-	TGTGCCAGCAGCGTAGTAGATGGCGGAACAGGGCCACACACTGAAGCTTTCTTT	CASSVVDGGTGPHTEAFF
-	TRBV6-5	TRBJ2-4	once	TGTGCCAGCAGTTACTCGACTGTGGGGACCATGACCAAAAACATTCAGTACTTC	CASSYSTVGTMTKNIQYF
-	TRBV12-3/TRBV12-4	TRBJ2-7	many	TGTGCCAGCAGCCCCAGTAATAGCGGAAGCTCCTACGAGCAGTACTTC	CASSPSNSGSSYEQYF
-	TRBV5-1	TRBJ2-1	few	TGCGCCAGCAGCTTTAGAGGCGGTGGAAGCTCCTACAATGAGCAGTTCTTC	CASSFRGGGSSYNEQFF
-	TRBV7-9	TRBJ1-6	few	TGTGCCAGCAGCTCGGGCGTATCCTATAATTCACCCCTCCACTTT	CASSSGVSYNSPLHF
TRBD2	TRBV5-1	TRBJ2-1	-	TGCGCCAGCAGCTTGGGCTCTAGCGGGGGGCCTTACAATGAGCAGTTCTTC	CASSLGSSGGPYNEQFF
TRBD1	TRBV5-1	TRBJ2-7	-	TGCGCCAGCAGCTTGGCCGGTCTACAGGGGAGCTACGAGCAGTACTTC	CASSLAGLQGSYEQYF